This TCR beta chain was obtained from a study of T-cell reconstitution after alpha-beta-depleted transplantation in children. Preparation of the TCRbeta library used unique molecular identifiers. TCRdb independently ran MiXCR on the PCR reads; one entry per CDR3 protein. The table records some 520,000 distinct CDR3 sequences, approximately 32% of them present only once. CDR1 is SGHTA, CDR2 FQGNSA, per germline. Trimming took 5 bases from V and 2 from J, leaving 15 bases between them. The CDR3 totals 15 residues. The receptor was derived from a human donor who donated a stem cell graft to a child with aplastic anemia. The V and J genes are TRBV7-2 and TRBJ2-5; perhaps TRBD2 as D (6 bases). The specimen comprised PBMCs from the stem cell graft donor, sampled from the stem cell graft. CDR3: CASSDPLGGQETQYF. The CDR3 coding sequence is TGTGCCAGCAGCGATCCCCTTGGGGGGCAAGAGACCCAGTACTTC.